The clone carrying this T cell receptor beta chain was counted only a few times. Its antigen is unidentified. Together with a sample-barcoded 5' primer, a J-beta primer mix was included in a second PCR lasting about 6 to 11 cycles. One entry per CDR3 protein, called by TCRdb with MiXCR from the 5' RACE reads. Of nearly 800,000 distinct CDR3 sequences in the sample, approximately 25% were seen once. These data originate in a study of blood T cells in healthy people across ages. Every participating donor contributed roughly 11 milliliters of peripheral blood through a draw. General study findings and limits: Per-million-T-cell TCR beta diversity fell roughly linearly with age. Diversity was higher, and naive CD4+ cells more numerous, in long-lived donors than in aged donors.

Losses at the gene ends were 3 bases for V and 5 bases for J; bases not matched to a gene: 7. This CDR3 is built from 15 residues. CDR1 SGHTA and CDR2 FQGNSA come from the germline V gene. In addition, the sample was reused for a study of T cells of mothers and their children. From that report: There was no detection of any persistent microchimeric T cell clones.

The rearrangement links TRBV7-2 to TRBJ2-1; TRBD1 matches 7 bases. This sequence originates from a boy younger than 18 in good health. The sequenced material came from blood. The CDR3 DNA reads as TGTGCCAGCAGCTTGATATGGGACAGCCACAATGAGCAGTTCTTC. Translation: CASSLIWDSHNEQFF.